These 25 T cell receptor beta chains originate from one sample sequenced in a study of cytomegalovirus exposure and HLA in healthy donors. This PCR relied on a set of 60 Vbeta primers and 13 Jbeta primers. Produced via immunoSEQ multiplex PCR; TCRdb's table is partial and in-frame only. The data contain fewer than 200,000 clones, 75% of them seen just once; the ten biggest clones take up just under 3%. Sequencing was performed on PBMCs. These TCRs come from a woman between 45 and 60 years old in good health and CMV-seropositive.

This chain links TRBV5-1 with TRBJ1-1; TRBD1 agrees at 7 bases. The trim removed 5 bases at V and 6 bases at J, leaving 7 bases unmatched. Germline V gene sequence: CDR1 SGHRS, CDR2 YFSETQ. The CDR3 contains 13 residues. CDR3 protein: CASSIDRDPEAFF. The DNA of the CDR3 is TGCGCCAGCAGTATCGACAGGGACCCTGAAGCTTTCTTT.

The chain is built from TRBV5-1 and TRBJ1-1, with 7 positions matching TRBD1. The V gene's germline CDR1 is SGHRS and CDR2 YFSETQ. Trimming took 3 bases from V and 7 from J; bases not matched to a gene: 6. CDR3 size: 13 residues. In DNA form, the CDR3 reads TGCGCCAGCAGCTCTTACAGGGGCAGTGAAGCTTTCTTT. Protein: CASSSYRGSEAFF.

This sequence joins TRBV6-5 and TRBJ1-5; TRBD1 is a possible D gene (6 bases). Trimming shortened V by 2 bases and J by 1 base, and 12 bases separated the two germline ends. CDR1 MNHEY and CDR2 SVGAGI come from the germline V gene. This CDR3 region has 16 residues. CDR3 bases: TGTGCCAGCAGTTACAAGGGGGTTCGAAGCAATCAGCCCCAGCATTTT. Residues: CASSYKGVRSNQPQHF.

The V gene is TRBV9, the J gene TRBJ2-2; TRBD1 aligns across 9 bases. V lost 0 bases to trimming and J lost 3 bases; unmatched junction nucleotides: 9. Germline CDR1 is SGDLS and CDR2 is YYNGEE. The CDR3 runs to 18 residues. CDR3 nucleotides: TGTGCCAGCAGCGTAGCTACAGGGACAGGGTATGACACCGGGGAGCTGTTTTTT. Its translation: CASSVATGTGYDTGELFF.

The chain uses TRBV6-1 and TRBJ1-1; 7 bases are shared with TRBD1. Germline-derived CDR1 and CDR2 are MNHNS and SASEGT. The CDR3 consists of 13 residues. The trim removed 6 bases at V and 1 base at J, leaving 2 bases unmatched. CDR3 protein: CASSGTENTEAFF. The DNA for the CDR3 is TGTGCCAGCAGCGGGACAGAGAACACTGAAGCTTTCTTT.

This clone was counted only a few times. The CDR3 nucleotides read TGCGCCAGCGGCGAGACAGGGGGCCTCGAAAAACTGTTTTTT. Its protein product is CASGETGGLEKLFF. The gene calls are TRBV4-1 and TRBJ1-4; TRBD1 matches at 10 bases. V lost 8 bases and J lost 8; bases outside the gene matches: 8. Germline V gene lookup returns CDR1 MGHRA and CDR2 YSYEKL. The CDR3 extends over 14 amino acids.

The chain uses TRBV11-2 and TRBJ2-5; weak D call: TRBD2 (5 bases). Trimming pared 2 bases from V and 1 base from J, leaving 11 bases between. This CDR3 is 15 amino acids long. From germline, CDR1 is SGHAT and CDR2 FQNNGV. The CDR3 reads CASSLTSGGQETQYF. Written as DNA, the CDR3 is TGTGCCAGCAGCTTAACCTCCGGAGGCCAAGAGACCCAGTACTTC.

The chain is built from TRBV5-1 and TRBJ1-5; D is unclear. Germline CDR1 is SGHRS and CDR2 is YFSETQ. The CDR3 is 15 amino acids. V was cut by 1 base and J by 0 bases, with 8 bases left in between. CDR3 region: CASSLNSNSNQPQHF. For the CDR3, the DNA is TGCGCCAGCAGCTTGAATAGCAATAGCAATCAGCCCCAGCATTTT.

This chain links TRBV25-1 with TRBJ1-2, with unresolved D. The CDR3 covers 14 residues. Trimming shortened V by 3 bases and J by 4 bases, and 12 bases separated the two germline ends. The germline gives CDR1 MGHDK, CDR2 SYGVNS. CDR3 in DNA: TGTGCCAGCAGTGATACCACCCTGGCCTATGGCTACACCTTC. Its protein product is CASSDTTLAYGYTF.

The CDR3 DNA reads as TGTGCCAGCAGTGGACAGAGAAATCAGCCCCAGCATTTT. Translated, it gives CASSGQRNQPQHF. This chain uses TRBV2 with TRBJ1-5; D is perhaps TRBD1 (5 bases). V was shortened by 4 bases and J by 4 bases, with 8 bases between the two germline ends. In germline, CDR1 is SNHLY, CDR2 FYNNEI. There are 13 residues in the CDR3.

This rearrangement joins TRBV7-2 to TRBJ2-1, with 9 bases aligning to TRBD2. This CDR3 region has 16 residues. V shed 0 bases and J 4 bases; nucleotides not matched to a gene: 4. The germline V gene encodes CDR1 SGHTA and CDR2 FQGNSA. In nucleotides, the CDR3 is TGTGCCAGCAGCTTAGCCGGGCTAGCGGGGTACAATGAGCAGTTCTTC. It yields the protein CASSLAGLAGYNEQFF.

The CDR3 spells CASRTGTGIGTEAFF. The CDR3 bases are TGTGCCAGCAGAACCGGGACAGGTATAGGCACTGAAGCTTTCTTT. This rearrangement joins TRBV27 to TRBJ1-1; 8 positions agree with TRBD1. Germline CDR1 is MNHEY and CDR2 is SMNVEV (reference sequence). J lost 4 bases, V lost 6 bases, and 10 bases had no gene match. The CDR3 has 15 residues.

This clone was seen more than once but under ten times. The CDR3 sequence is CASSDVGLGYGYTF. The CDR3 DNA reads as TGCGCCAGCAGTGACGTGGGGCTGGGTTATGGCTACACCTTC. The chain is built from TRBV10-2 and TRBJ1-2; perhaps TRBD1 as D (5 bases). The germline gives CDR1 WSHSY, CDR2 SAAADI. The CDR3 covers 14 residues. The V and J ends lost 3 bases and 5 bases respectively, with 13 bases between them.

The J gene is TRBJ2-1, the V gene TRBV18, with 14 bases lining up with TRBD2. The CDR3 covers 16 residues. The germline V gene encodes CDR1 KGHSH and CDR2 LQKENI. V lost 3 bases, J lost 7 bases, and 5 bases stayed unmatched. The CDR3 here is CASSPWTSGGWNEQFF. In DNA form, the CDR3 reads TGTGCCAGCTCACCTTGGACTAGCGGGGGGTGGAATGAGCAGTTCTTC. The entire variable domain, with the rest obtained from reference TRBV18 and TRBJ2-1, is as follows: NAGVMQNPRHLVRRRGQEARLRCSPMKGHSHVYWYRQLPEEGLKFMVYLQKENIIDESGMPKERFSAEFPKEGPSILRIQQVVRGDSAAYFCASSPWTSGGWNEQFFGPGTRLTVL.

V gene TRBV5-5 combines with J gene TRBJ1-6, with a tentative D call TRBD1 (5 bases). Trimming took off 4 bases at V and 5 bases at J, with 13 bases between the two ends. CDR1 and CDR2 (germline): SGHKS, YYEKEE (reference sequence). This CDR3 is 15 amino acids long. The CDR3 region is CASSGGTPDNSPLHF. As DNA, the CDR3 is TGTGCCAGCAGCGGCGGGACGCCCGATAATTCACCCCTCCACTTT.

The J gene is TRBJ1-1, the V gene TRBV27, with D possibly matching TRBD1 (6 bases). V lost 5 bases to trimming and J lost 4 bases, with 20 bases between them. The CDR3 spans 16 residues. Germline V CDR1 and CDR2: MNHEY, SMNVEV (reference sequence). Written as DNA, the CDR3 is TGTGCCAGCAGTGCCCCTAGTCAGGGGCCGGGCACTGAAGCTTTCTTT. Its protein is CASSAPSQGPGTEAFF.

The chain recombines TRBV2 with TRBJ1-5, with 9 bases aligning to TRBD1. This CDR3 region has 14 residues. Trimming took 5 bases from V and 5 from J; bases not matched to a gene: 4. Germline V gene sequence: CDR1 SNHLY, CDR2 FYNNEI. CDR3: CASSLDRGYQPQHF. The CDR3 coding sequence is TGTGCCAGCAGTTTGGACAGGGGCTATCAGCCCCAGCATTTT.

CDR3: CASSAGQGWSPLHF. CDR3 sequence (DNA): TGTGCCAGCAGCGCCGGACAGGGGTGGTCACCCCTCCACTTT. The chain combines TRBV9 with TRBJ1-6; the match to TRBD1 covers 9 bases. Germline V gene lookup returns CDR1 SGDLS and CDR2 YYNGEE. CDR3 size: 14 residues. Germline trimming cut 3 bases from V and 10 bases from J; bases unmatched to any gene: 5.

The chain combines TRBV4-1 with TRBJ1-1; 9 bases are shared with TRBD1. The germline V gene has CDR1 MGHRA and CDR2 YSYEKL. V shed 6 bases, J shed 3 bases, and the junction held 2 bases outside the gene matches. This CDR3 is 13 amino acids long. DNA of the CDR3: TGCGCCAGCAGGACAGGGGGTTACACTGAAGCTTTCTTT. The encoded protein is CASRTGGYTEAFF.

The rearrangement joins TRBV5-1 to TRBJ1-2, with TRBD1 matching over 7 bases. In germline, CDR1 is SGHRS, CDR2 YFSETQ. With 2 bases clipped from V and 6 bases from J, the junction kept 4 bases outside the gene matches. The CDR3 is 13 residues long. CDR3 amino acids: CASSFNDRDGYTF. CDR3 sequence (DNA): TGCGCCAGCAGCTTCAATGACAGGGATGGCTACACCTTC.

V is TRBV19 and J is TRBJ1-2, with TRBD1 identical over 7 bases. Looked up from germline, CDR1 is LNHDA and CDR2 is SQIVND (reference sequence). V was pared by 10 bases and J by 7 bases, with 6 bases of the junction left unmatched. The CDR3 contains 11 residues. The CDR3 loop is CANPTGSGYTF. CDR3 DNA sequence: TGTGCCAACCCGACAGGGTCTGGCTACACCTTC. Supplemented by reference TRBV19 and TRBJ1-2, the full variable domain reads DGGITQSPKYLFRKEGQNVTLSCEQNLNHDAMYWYRQDPGQGLRLIYYSQIVNDFQKGDIAEGYSVSREKKESFPLTVTSAQKNPTAFYLCANPTGSGYTFGSGTRLTVV.

V and J are TRBV6-1 and TRBJ2-7, with D possibly TRBD1 on 6 matching bases. The CDR3 spans 14 residues. Germline V CDR1 and CDR2: MNHNS, SASEGT. The V end was cut by 6 bases, the J end by 3 bases, with 15 bases between. CDR3 region: CASRGSGGDYEQYF. CDR3 nucleotides: TGTGCCAGCAGGGGATCTGGGGGCGACTACGAGCAGTACTTC.

The chain couples TRBV2 to TRBJ1-2; the D gene is possibly TRBD1 (6 bases). With 8 bases removed from V and 5 bases from J, the gap between germline ends came to 15 bases. This CDR3 is 13 amino acids long. In germline, CDR1 is SNHLY, CDR2 FYNNEI. The CDR3 spells CASGGRGEYGYTF. CDR3 DNA sequence: TGTGCCAGCGGAGGCAGGGGCGAATATGGCTACACCTTC.

Turning to this clone: The sample holds other DNA sequences that translate to the same CDR3. This chain uses TRBV7-9 with TRBJ2-7; D remains unclear. This CDR3 has 12 residues. The germline CDR1 and CDR2 sequences are SEHNR and FQNEAQ (reference sequence). V was trimmed by 3 bases and J by 3 bases, leaving 6 bases between them. CDR3 residues: CASSLGSYEQYF. The CDR3 nucleotides read TGTGCCAGCAGCTTGGGCAGCTACGAGCAGTACTTC.

This rearrangement joins TRBV11-2 to TRBJ1-2; D may be TRBD1 (5 bases). Germline V gene data show CDR1 as SGHAT and CDR2 as FQNNGV. Trimming shortened V by 8 bases and J by 4 bases, and 14 bases separated the two germline ends. The CDR3 has 13 residues. This CDR3 is CASASGVGYGYTF. As DNA, the CDR3 is TGTGCCAGCGCTTCGGGGGTGGGCTATGGCTACACCTTC.